This entry describes one TCR beta chain. TCRdb's table, derived via immunoSEQ multiplex PCR, lists solely in-frame clones and lacks some. Of roughly 220,000 clones listed, around nine tenths are singletons. CDR3 length: 13 residues. The J segment lost 8 bases and the V segment lost 7 bases, leaving 9 bases of the junction unmatched. Germline V gene sequence: CDR1 SNHLY, CDR2 FYNNEI. The data were obtained in a study of blood T cell repertoires in COVID-19. In the study overall: Spain, Italy and the United States supplied samples that represented acute and convalescent COVID-19. The cDNA or gDNA used as material had been derived from T cells, B-cell-depleted T cells, or PBMCs.

Participants were aged about 18 to 89 years from more than 20 US areas. This clonotype originated in a woman between 50 and 59 years old with acute COVID-19. V is TRBV2 and J is TRBJ1-2, with 8 bases aligning to TRBD1. Sequenced sample: PBMCs or T cells enriched from blood (not recorded which). In DNA form, the CDR3 reads TGTGCCAGCACCGGACAGGGAAAGTCGGGCTACACCTTC. It is translated as CASTGQGKSGYTF.